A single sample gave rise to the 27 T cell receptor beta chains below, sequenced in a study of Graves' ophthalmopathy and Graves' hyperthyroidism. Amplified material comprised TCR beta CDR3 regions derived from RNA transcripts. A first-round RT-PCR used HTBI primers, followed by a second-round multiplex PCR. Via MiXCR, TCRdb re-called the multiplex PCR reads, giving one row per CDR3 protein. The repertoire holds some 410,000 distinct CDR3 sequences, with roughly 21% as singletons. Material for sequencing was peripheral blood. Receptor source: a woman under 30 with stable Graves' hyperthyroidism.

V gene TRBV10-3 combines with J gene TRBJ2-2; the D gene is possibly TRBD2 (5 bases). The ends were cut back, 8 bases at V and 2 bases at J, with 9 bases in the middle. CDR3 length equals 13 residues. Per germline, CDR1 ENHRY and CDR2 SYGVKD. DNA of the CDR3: TGTGCCATCCGGGATCCTAACACCGGGGAGCTGTTTTTT. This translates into CAIRDPNTGELFF.

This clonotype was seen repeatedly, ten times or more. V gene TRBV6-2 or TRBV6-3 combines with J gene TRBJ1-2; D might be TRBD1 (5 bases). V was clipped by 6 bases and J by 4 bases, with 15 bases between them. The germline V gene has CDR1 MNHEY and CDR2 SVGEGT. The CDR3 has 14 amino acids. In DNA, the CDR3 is TGTGCCAGCAGACCCGGACATTACTTCTATGGCTACACCTTC. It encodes CASRPGHYFYGYTF.

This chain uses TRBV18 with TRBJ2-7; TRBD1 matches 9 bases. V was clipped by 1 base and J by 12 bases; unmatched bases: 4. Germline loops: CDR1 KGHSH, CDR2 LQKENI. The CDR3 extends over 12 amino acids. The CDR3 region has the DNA TGTGCCAGCTCACCACTACAGGGGGCCTCGTACTTC. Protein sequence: CASSPLQGASYF.

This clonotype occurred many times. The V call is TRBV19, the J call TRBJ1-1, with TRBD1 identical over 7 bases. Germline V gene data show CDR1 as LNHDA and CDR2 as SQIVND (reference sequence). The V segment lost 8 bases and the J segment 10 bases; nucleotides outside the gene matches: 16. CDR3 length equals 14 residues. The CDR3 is CASSLIRTGHGAFF. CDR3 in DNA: TGTGCCAGTTCCTTGATCAGGACAGGACATGGAGCTTTCTTT.

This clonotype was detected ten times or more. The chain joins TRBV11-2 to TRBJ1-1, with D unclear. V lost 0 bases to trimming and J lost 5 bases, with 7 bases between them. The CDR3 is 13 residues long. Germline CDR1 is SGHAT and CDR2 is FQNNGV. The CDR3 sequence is CASSLERVTEAFF. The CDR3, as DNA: TGTGCCAGCAGCTTAGAAAGGGTTACTGAAGCTTTCTTT.

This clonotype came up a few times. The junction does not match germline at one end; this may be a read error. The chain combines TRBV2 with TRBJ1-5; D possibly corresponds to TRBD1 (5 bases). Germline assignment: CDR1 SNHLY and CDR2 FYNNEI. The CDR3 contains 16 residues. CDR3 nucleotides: TGTGCCAGCAGGGGGGGGTCCCCGAGCAGCTATCAGCCTCAGCATTTT. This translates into CASRGGSPSSYQPQHF. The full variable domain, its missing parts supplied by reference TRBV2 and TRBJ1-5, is EPEVTQTPSHQVTQMGQEVILRCVPISNHLYFYWYRQILGQKVEFLVSFYNNEISEKSEIFDDQFSVERPDGSNFTLKIRSTKLEDSAMYFCASRGGSPSSYQPQHFGDGTRLSIL.

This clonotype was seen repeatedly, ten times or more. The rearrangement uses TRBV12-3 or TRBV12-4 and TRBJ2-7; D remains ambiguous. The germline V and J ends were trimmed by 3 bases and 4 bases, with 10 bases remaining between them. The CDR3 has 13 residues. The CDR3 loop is CASSFVSGYEQYF. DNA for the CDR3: TGTGCCAGCAGTTTTGTCAGTGGGTACGAGCAGTACTTC.

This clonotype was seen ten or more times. This CDR3 reads CASSPGTGGQETQYF. CDR3 nucleotide sequence: TGTGCCAGCAGTCCCGGGACAGGGGGACAAGAGACCCAGTACTTC. J is TRBJ2-5 and V is TRBV11-2, with 11 positions matching TRBD1. The CDR3 is 15 amino acids. CDR1 and CDR2 (germline): SGHAT, FQNNGV. After removal of 6 bases from V and 2 bases from J, the junction contained 5 bases not matched to a gene.

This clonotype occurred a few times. The CDR3 loop is CASRSGLVTGELFF. In DNA form, the CDR3 reads TGTGCCAGCAGGTCGGGGCTTGTCACCGGGGAGCTGTTTTTT. This chain uses TRBV28 with TRBJ2-2; TRBD1 or TRBD2 may be the D gene (5 bases each). Germline lookup yields CDR1 MDHEN and CDR2 SYDVKM. The CDR3 sequence is 14 residues long. Trimming stripped 6 bases from V and 4 bases from J, with 12 bases between.

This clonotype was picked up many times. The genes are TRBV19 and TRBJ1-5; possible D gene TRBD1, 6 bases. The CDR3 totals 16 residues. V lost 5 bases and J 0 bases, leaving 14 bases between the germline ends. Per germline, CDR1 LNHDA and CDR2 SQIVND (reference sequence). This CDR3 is CASSSRTAISNQPQHF. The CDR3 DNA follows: TGTGCCAGTAGTTCGAGGACAGCCATTAGCAATCAGCCCCAGCATTTT.

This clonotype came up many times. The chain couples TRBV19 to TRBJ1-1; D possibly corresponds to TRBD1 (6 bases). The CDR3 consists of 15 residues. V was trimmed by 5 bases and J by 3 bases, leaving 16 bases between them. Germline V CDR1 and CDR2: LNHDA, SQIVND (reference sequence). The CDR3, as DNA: TGTGCCAGTAGTTCACCAGGGGCCAAGGACACTGAAGCTTTCTTT. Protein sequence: CASSSPGAKDTEAFF.

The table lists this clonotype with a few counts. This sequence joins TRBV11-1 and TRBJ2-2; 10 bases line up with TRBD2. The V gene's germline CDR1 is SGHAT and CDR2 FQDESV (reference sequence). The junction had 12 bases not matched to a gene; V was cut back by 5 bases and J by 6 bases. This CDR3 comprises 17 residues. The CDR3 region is CASSELGAGGQSGELFF. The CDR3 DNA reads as TGTGCCAGCAGCGAGCTAGGAGCGGGAGGGCAGTCCGGGGAGCTGTTTTTT.

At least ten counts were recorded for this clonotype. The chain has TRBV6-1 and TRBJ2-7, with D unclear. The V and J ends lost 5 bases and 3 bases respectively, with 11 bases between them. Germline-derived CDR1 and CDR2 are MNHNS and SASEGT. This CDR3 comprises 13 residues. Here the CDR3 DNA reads TGTGCCAGCAGTCCACTCCTAGACTACGAGCAGTACTTC. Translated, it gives CASSPLLDYEQYF.

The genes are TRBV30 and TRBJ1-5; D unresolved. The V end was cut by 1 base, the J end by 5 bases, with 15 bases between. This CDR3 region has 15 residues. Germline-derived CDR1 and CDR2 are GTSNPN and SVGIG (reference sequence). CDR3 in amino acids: CAWSGEGGLYQPQHF. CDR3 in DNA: TGTGCCTGGAGTGGCGAAGGAGGGTTGTATCAGCCCCAGCATTTT.

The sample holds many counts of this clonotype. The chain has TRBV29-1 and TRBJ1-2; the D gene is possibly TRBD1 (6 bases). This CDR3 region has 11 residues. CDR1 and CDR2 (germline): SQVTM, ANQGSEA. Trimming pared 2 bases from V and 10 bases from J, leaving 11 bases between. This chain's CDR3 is CSVEWGRVYTF. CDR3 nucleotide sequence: TGCAGCGTTGAATGGGGGCGTGTCTACACCTTC.

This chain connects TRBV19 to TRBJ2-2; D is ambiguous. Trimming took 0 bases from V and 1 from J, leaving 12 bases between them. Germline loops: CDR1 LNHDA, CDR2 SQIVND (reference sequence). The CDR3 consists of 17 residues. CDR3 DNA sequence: TGTGCCAGTAGTATAGAATTTGGTCAGGTGAACACCGGGGAGCTGTTTTTT. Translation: CASSIEFGQVNTGELFF.

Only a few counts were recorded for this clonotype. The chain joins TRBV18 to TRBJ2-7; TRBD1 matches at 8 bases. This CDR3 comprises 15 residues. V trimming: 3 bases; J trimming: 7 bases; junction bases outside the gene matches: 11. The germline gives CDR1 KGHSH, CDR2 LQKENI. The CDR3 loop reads CASSPDRDPIDEQYF. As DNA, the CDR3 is TGTGCCAGCTCACCGGACAGGGATCCTATAGATGAGCAGTACTTC. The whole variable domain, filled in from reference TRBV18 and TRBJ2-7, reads NAGVMQNPRHLVRRRGQEARLRCSPMKGHSHVYWYRQLPEEGLKFMVYLQKENIIDESGMPKERFSAEFPKEGPSILRIQQVVRGDSAAYFCASSPDRDPIDEQYFGPGTRLTVT.

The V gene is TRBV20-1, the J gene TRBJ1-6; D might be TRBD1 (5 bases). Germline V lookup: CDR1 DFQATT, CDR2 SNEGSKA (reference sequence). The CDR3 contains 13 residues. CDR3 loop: CRSRVDNSSPLHF. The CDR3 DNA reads TGCCGTTCTAGAGTGGACAATAGTTCACCCCTCCACTTT.

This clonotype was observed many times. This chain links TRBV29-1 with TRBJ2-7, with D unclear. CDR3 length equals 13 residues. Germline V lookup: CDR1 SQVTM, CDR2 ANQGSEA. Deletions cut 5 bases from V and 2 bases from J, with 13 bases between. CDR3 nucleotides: TGCAGCGTTCCGGTTGGCAGTACCTACGAGCAGTACTTC. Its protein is CSVPVGSTYEQYF.

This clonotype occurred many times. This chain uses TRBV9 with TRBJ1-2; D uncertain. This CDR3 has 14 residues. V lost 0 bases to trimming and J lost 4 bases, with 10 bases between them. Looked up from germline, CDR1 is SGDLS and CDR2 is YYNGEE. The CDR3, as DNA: TGTGCCAGCAGCGTAGATCTGGGAAGCTATGGCTACACCTTC. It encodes CASSVDLGSYGYTF.

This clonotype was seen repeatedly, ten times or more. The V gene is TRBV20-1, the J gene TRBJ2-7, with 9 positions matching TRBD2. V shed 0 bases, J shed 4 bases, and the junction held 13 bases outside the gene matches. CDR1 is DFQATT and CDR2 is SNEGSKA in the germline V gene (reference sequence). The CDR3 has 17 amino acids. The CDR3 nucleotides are TGCAGTGCTAGAGATGGGAGCGGACTAGCGAGGATATACGAGCAGTACTTC. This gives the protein CSARDGSGLARIYEQYF.

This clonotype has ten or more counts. The CDR3 is CASSLGGRFEQETQYF. DNA for the CDR3: TGTGCCAGCAGCTTAGGAGGGAGGTTCGAACAAGAGACCCAGTACTTC. The chain carries TRBV11-2 and TRBJ2-5; weak D call: TRBD2 (6 bases). The germline CDR1 and CDR2 sequences are SGHAT and FQNNGV. The CDR3 runs to 16 residues. The ends were cut back, 1 base at V and 2 bases at J, with 14 bases in the middle.

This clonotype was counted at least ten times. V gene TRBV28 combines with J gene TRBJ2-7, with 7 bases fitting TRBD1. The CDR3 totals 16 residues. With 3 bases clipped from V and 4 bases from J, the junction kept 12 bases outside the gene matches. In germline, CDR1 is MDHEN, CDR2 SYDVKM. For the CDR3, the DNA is TGTGCCAGCAGTTTCCTTTGGACAGGTCGAGGATACGAGCAGTACTTC. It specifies CASSFLWTGRGYEQYF.

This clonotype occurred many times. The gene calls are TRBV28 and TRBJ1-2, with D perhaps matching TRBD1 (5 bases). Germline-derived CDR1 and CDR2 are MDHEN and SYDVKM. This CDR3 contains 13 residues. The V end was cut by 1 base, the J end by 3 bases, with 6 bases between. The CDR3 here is CASSLSGHYGYTF. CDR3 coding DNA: TGTGCCAGCAGTTTATCAGGGCACTATGGCTACACCTTC.

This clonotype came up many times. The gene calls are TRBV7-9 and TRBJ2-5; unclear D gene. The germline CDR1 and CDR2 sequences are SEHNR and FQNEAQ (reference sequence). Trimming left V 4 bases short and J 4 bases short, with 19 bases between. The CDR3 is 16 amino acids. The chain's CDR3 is CASSYGQFRLGETQYF. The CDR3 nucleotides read TGTGCCAGCAGCTATGGCCAGTTCCGATTGGGAGAGACCCAGTACTTC.

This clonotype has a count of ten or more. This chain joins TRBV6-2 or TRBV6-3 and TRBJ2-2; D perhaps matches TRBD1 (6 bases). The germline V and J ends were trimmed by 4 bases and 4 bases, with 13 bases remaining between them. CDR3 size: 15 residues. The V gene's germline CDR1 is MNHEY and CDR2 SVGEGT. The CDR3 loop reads CASSSQGRVTGELFF. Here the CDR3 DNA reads TGTGCCAGCAGTTCACAGGGTAGGGTCACCGGGGAGCTGTTTTTT.

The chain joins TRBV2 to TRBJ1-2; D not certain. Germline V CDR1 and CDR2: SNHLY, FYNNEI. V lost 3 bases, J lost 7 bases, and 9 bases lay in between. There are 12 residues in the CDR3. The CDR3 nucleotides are TGTGCCAGCAGTGATATTAACGGTGGCTACACCTTC. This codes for CASSDINGGYTF.